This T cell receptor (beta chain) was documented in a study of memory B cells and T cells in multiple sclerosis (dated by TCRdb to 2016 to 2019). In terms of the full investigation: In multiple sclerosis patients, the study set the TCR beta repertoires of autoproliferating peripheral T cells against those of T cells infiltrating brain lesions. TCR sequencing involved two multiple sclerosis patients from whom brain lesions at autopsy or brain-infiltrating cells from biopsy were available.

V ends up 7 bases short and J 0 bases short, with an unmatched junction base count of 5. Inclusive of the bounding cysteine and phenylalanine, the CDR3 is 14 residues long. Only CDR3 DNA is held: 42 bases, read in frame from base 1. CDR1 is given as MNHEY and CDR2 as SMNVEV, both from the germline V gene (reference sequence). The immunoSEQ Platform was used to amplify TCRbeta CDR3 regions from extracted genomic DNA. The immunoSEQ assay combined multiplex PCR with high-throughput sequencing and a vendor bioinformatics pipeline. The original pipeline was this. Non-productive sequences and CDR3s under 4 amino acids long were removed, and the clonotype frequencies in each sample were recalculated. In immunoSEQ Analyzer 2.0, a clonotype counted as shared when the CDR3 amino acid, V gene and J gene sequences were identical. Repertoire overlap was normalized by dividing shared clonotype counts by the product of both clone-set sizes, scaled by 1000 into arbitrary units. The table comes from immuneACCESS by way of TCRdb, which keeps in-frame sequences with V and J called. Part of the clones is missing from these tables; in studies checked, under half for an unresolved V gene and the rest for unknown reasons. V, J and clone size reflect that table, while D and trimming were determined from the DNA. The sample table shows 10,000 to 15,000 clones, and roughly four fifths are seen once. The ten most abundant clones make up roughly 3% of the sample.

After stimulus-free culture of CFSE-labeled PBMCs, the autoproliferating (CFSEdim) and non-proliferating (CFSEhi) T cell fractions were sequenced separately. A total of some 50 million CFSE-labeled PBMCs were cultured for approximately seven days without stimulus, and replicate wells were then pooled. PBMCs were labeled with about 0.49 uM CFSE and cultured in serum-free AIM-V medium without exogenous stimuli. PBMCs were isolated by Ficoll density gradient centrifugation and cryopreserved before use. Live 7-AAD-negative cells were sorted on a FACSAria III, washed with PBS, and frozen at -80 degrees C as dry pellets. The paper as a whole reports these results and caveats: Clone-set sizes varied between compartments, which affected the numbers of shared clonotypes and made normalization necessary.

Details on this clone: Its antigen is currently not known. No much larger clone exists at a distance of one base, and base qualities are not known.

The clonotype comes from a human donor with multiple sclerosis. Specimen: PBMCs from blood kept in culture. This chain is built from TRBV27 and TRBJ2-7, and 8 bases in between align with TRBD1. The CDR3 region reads CASTGQVDSYEQYF. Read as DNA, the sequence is TGTGCCAGCACGGGACAGGTGGACTCCTACGAGCAGTACTTC.